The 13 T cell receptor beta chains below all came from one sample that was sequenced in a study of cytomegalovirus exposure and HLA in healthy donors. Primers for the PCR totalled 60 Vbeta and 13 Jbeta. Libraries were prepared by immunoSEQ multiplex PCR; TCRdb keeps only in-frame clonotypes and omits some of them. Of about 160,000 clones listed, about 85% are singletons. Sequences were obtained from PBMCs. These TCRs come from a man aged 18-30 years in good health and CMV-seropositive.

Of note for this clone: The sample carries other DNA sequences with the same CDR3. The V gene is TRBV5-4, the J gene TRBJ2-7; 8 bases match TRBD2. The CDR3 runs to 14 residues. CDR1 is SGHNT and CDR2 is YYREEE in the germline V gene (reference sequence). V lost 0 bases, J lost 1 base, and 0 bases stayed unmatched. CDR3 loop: CASSLGGGSYEQYF. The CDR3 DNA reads TGTGCCAGCAGCTTGGGCGGGGGGTCCTACGAGCAGTACTTC.

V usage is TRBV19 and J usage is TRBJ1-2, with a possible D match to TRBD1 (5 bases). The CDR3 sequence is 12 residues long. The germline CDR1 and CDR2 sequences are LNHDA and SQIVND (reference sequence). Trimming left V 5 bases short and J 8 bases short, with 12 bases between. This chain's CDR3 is CASSSLQGGYTF. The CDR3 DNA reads TGTGCCAGTAGTTCCCTTCAGGGAGGCTACACCTTC.

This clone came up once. The CDR3 protein is CASSLAAGGFYGYTF. The CDR3 DNA sequence: TGTGCCAGCAGCTTGGCTGCAGGGGGCTTCTATGGCTACACCTTC. V usage is TRBV5-5 and J usage is TRBJ1-2, with 8 bases fitting TRBD1. The CDR3 has 15 residues. Germline V gene lookup returns CDR1 SGHKS and CDR2 YYEKEE (reference sequence). Losses at the gene ends were 0 bases for V and 4 bases for J; bases not matched to a gene: 5.

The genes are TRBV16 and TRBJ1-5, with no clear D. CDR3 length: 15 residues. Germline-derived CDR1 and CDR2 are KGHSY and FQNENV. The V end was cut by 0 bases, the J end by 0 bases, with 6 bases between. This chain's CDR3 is CASSQSANSNQPQHF. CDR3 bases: TGTGCCAGCAGCCAATCGGCAAATAGCAATCAGCCCCAGCATTTT. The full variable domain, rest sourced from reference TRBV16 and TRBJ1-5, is GEEVAQTPKHLVRGEGQKAKLYCAPIKGHSYVFWYQQVLKNEFKFLISFQNENVFDETGMPKERFSAKCLPNSPCSLEIQATKLEDSAVYFCASSQSANSNQPQHFGDGTRLSIL.

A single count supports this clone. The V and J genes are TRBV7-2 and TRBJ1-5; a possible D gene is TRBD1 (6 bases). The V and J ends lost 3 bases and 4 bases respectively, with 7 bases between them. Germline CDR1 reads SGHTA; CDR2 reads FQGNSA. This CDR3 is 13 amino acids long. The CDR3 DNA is TGTGCCAGCAGCTTTCAGGGGAATCAGCCCCAGCATTTT. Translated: CASSFQGNQPQHF.

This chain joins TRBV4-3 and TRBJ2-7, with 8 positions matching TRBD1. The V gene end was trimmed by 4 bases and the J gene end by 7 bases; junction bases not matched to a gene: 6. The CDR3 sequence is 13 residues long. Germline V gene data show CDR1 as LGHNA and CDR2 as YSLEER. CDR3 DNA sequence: TGCGCCAGCAGCCGGGGACAGGCGCGGGAGCAGTACTTC. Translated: CASSRGQAREQYF.

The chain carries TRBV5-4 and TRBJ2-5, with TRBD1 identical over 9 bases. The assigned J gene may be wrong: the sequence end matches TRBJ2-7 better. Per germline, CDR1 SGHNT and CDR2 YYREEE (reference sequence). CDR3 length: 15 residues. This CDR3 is CASRFDRGIWNEQYF. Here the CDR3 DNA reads TGTGCCAGCAGATTCGACAGGGGGATTTGGAACGAGCAGTACTTC.

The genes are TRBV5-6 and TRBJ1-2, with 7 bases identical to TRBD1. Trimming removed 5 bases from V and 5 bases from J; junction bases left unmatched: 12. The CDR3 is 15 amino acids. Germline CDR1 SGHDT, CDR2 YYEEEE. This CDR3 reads CASRSKTGPIYGYTF. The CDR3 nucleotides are TGTGCCAGCAGATCCAAGACAGGGCCCATTTATGGCTACACCTTC.

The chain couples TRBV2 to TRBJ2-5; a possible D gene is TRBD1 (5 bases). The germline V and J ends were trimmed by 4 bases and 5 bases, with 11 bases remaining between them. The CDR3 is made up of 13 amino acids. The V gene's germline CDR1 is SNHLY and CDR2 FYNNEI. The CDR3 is CASSGGPPETQYF. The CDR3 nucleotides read TGTGCCAGCAGTGGGGGCCCTCCGGAGACCCAGTACTTC.

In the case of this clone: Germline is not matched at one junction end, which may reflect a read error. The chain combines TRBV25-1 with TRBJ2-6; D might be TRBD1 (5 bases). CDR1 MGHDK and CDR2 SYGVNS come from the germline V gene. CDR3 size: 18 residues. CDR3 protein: CASSESTDSRPGANGLTF. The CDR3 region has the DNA TGTGCCAGCAGTGAATCGACAGATAGCCGTCCTGGGGCCAACGGCCTGACTTTC.

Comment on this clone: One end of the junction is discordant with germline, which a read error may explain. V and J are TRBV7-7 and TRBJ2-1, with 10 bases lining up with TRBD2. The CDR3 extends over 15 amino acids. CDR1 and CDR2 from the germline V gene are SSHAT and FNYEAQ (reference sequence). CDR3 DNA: TGTGCTAGCAGCTTAGGTCTAGCGGGGGTCTATGAGCAGTTCTTC. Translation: CASSLGLAGVYEQFF. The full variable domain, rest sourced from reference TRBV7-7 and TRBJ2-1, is GAGVSQSPRYKVTKRGQDVTLRCDPISSHATLYWYQQALGQGPEFLTYFNYEAQPDKSGLPSDRFSAERPEGSISTLTIQRTEQRDSAMYRCASSLGLAGVYEQFFGPGTRLTVL.

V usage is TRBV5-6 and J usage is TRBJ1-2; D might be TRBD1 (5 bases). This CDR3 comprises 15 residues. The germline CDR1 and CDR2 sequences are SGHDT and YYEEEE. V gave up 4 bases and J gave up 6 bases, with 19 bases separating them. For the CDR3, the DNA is TGTGCCAGCAGCCTGAAGGGGCAGTTAATAAATGGCTACACCTTC. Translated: CASSLKGQLINGYTF. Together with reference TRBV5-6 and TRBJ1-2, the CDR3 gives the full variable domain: DAGVTQSPTHLIKTRGQQVTLRCSPKSGHDTVSWYQQALGQGPQFIFQYYEEEERQRGNFPDRFSGHQFPNYSSELNVNALLLGDSALYLCASSLKGQLINGYTFGSGTRLTVV.

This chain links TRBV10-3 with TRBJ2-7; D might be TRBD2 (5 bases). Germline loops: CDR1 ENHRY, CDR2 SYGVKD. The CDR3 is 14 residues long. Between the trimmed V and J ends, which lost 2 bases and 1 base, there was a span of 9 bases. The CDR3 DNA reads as TGTGCCATCAGTGAGACTAGGGAGTCCTACGAGCAGTACTTC. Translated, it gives CAISETRESYEQYF.